The clone carrying this T cell receptor (beta chain) was seen ten or more times. These data belong to a study of CD8+CD57+ T cells in acquired aplastic anemia. Profiling of TCR beta VDJ combinations and CDR3 sequences used genomic DNA as template. MiXCR, run by TCRdb on the reads, gives a single entry per CDR3 protein. In the table there are over 150,000 distinct CDR3 sequences, about 54% of which are singletons. Sequencing was done on patients that had shown CD8+CD57+ cell expansion by flow cytometry. The CDR3 covers 14 residues. V trimming: 1 base; J trimming: 2 bases; junction bases outside the gene matches: 1. Germline lookup yields CDR1 SGHDT and CDR2 YYEEEE.

Material for sequencing was sorted CD4+, CD8+, or CD8+CD57+ T cells (not recorded which) from PBMCs. This clonotype was obtained from a human donor with aplastic anemia. V and J are TRBV5-6 and TRBJ2-3, with 7 bases identical to TRBD1. CDR3 DNA sequence: TGTGCCAGCAGCTTGACAGGGGCCACAGATACGCAGTATTTT. Its protein product is CASSLTGATDTQYF.